Shown below are 28 T cell receptor beta chains from a single sample sequenced in a study of cytomegalovirus exposure and HLA in healthy donors. Primers: 60 Vbeta forward and 13 Jbeta reverse. Sequencing used immunoSEQ multiplex PCR; TCRdb keeps in-frame clones, though not all of them. The data hold 160,000 or so clones, with approximately 79% observed a single time. The specimen sequenced was PBMCs. The receptors were sampled from a man aged 60 to 75 in good health and CMV-seronegative.

The chain joins TRBV11-2 to TRBJ2-7; weak D call: TRBD1 (6 bases). The CDR3 spans 13 residues. Germline CDR1 is SGHAT and CDR2 is FQNNGV. Trimming left V 1 base short and J 5 bases short, with 9 bases between. Written as DNA, the CDR3 is TGTGCCAGCAGCTTAGCAGGGGCGGACGAGCAGTACTTC. It specifies CASSLAGADEQYF. Full variable domain (outside the CDR3, taken from reference TRBV11-2 and TRBJ2-7): EAGVAQSPRYKIIEKRQSVAFWCNPISGHATLYWYQQILGQGPKLLIQFQNNGVVDDSQLPKDRFSAERLKGVDSTLKIQPAKLEDSAVYLCASSLAGADEQYFGPGTRLTVT.

The genes are TRBV6-5 and TRBJ1-5; D possibly corresponds to TRBD1 (6 bases). Trimming removed 6 bases from V and 4 bases from J, with 10 bases in between. The CDR3 covers 13 residues. CDR1 is MNHEY, CDR2 SVGAGI, per germline. CDR3 residues: CASSPRGNQPQHF. In DNA, the CDR3 is TGTGCCAGCAGCCCGAGGGGGAATCAGCCCCAGCATTTT.

The chain couples TRBV27 to TRBJ1-4; 12 bases are a match to TRBD1. The CDR3 is 15 amino acids. Germline V CDR1 and CDR2: MNHEY, SMNVEV (reference sequence). Losses at the gene ends were 6 bases for V and 6 bases for J; bases not matched to a gene: 5. CDR3 loop: CASSLGTGGYEKLFF. In nucleotides, the CDR3 is TGTGCCAGCAGCCTGGGGACAGGGGGCTATGAAAAACTGTTTTTT.

This clone appeared a few times. V and J are TRBV5-1 and TRBJ2-1, with D hard to call. V lost 4 bases and J lost 2, with 10 bases in between. From germline, CDR1 is SGHRS and CDR2 YFSETQ. The CDR3 consists of 14 residues. The CDR3 DNA sequence: TGCGCCAGCAGCCCAGGAATTACCTACAATGAGCAGTTCTTC. Amino acid sequence: CASSPGITYNEQFF.

Of note for this clone: Other DNA variants within this sample encode the same CDR3. This chain joins TRBV5-1 and TRBJ2-5; perhaps TRBD2 as D (6 bases). Trimming stripped 4 bases from V and 1 base from J, with 11 bases between. The CDR3 is 14 amino acids. Germline CDR1 and CDR2: SGHRS and YFSETQ. CDR3 sequence: CASSPGRSQETQYF. DNA of the CDR3: TGCGCCAGCAGCCCGGGGAGGTCCCAAGAGACCCAGTACTTC. Full variable domain (outside the CDR3, taken from reference TRBV5-1 and TRBJ2-5): KAGVTQTPRYLIKTRGQQVTLSCSPISGHRSVSWYQQTPGQGLQFLFEYFSETQRNKGNFPGRFSGRQFSNSRSEMNVSTLELGDSALYLCASSPGRSQETQYFGPGTRLLVL.

This clone came up a few times. The chain combines TRBV19 with TRBJ2-5; TRBD2 matches at 10 bases. This CDR3 is built from 22 residues. CDR1 and CDR2 from the germline V gene are LNHDA and SQIVND (reference sequence). The V segment lost 4 bases and the J segment 0 bases; nucleotides outside the gene matches: 23. DNA for the CDR3: TGTGCCAGTAGTAAGAGGGCCTCCGGGCTAGCGGGGGAGAGGGGTAACCAAGAGACCCAGTACTTC. Its translation: CASSKRASGLAGERGNQETQYF. Full variable domain (remainder filled in from reference TRBV19 and TRBJ2-5): DGGITQSPKYLFRKEGQNVTLSCEQNLNHDAMYWYRQDPGQGLRLIYYSQIVNDFQKGDIAEGYSVSREKKESFPLTVTSAQKNPTAFYLCASSKRASGLAGERGNQETQYFGPGTRLLVL.

The rearrangement uses TRBV5-4 and TRBJ2-5; 7 bases match TRBD2. Unmatched junction bases numbered 3, after V lost 3 bases and J lost 1 base. Germline CDR1 is SGHNT and CDR2 is YYREEE (reference sequence). This CDR3 region has 14 residues. DNA for the CDR3: TGTGCCAGCAGCTCCCAGCGGGGCCAAGAGACCCAGTACTTC. Translated: CASSSQRGQETQYF. Complete variable domain (other parts from reference TRBV5-4 and TRBJ2-5): ETGVTQSPTHLIKTRGQQVTLRCSSQSGHNTVSWYQQALGQGPQFIFQYYREEENGRGNFPPRFSGLQFPNYSSELNVNALELDDSALYLCASSSQRGQETQYFGPGTRLLVL.

The gene calls are TRBV18 and TRBJ1-5; 8 positions match TRBD1. Trimming took 5 bases from V and 3 from J; bases not matched to a gene: 6. The CDR3 covers 15 residues. CDR1 KGHSH and CDR2 LQKENI come from the germline V gene. This CDR3 reads CASSSGTGDNQPQHF. The CDR3 DNA is TGTGCCAGCTCAAGCGGGACAGGAGACAATCAGCCCCAGCATTTT.

The V and J genes are TRBV5-6 and TRBJ1-1, with D maybe TRBD1 (6 bases). This CDR3 is 13 amino acids long. Deletions cut 2 bases from V and 4 bases from J, with 9 bases between. Germline CDR1 is SGHDT and CDR2 is YYEEEE. Written as DNA, the CDR3 is TGTGCCAGCAGCTTTGGGGGCGGCACTGAAGCTTTCTTT. Its protein product is CASSFGGGTEAFF. The whole variable domain, remainder taken from reference TRBV5-6 and TRBJ1-1, is DAGVTQSPTHLIKTRGQQVTLRCSPKSGHDTVSWYQQALGQGPQFIFQYYEEEERQRGNFPDRFSGHQFPNYSSELNVNALLLGDSALYLCASSFGGGTEAFFGQGTRLTVV.

Here the CDR3 reads CASSPGQANTGELFF. In DNA, the CDR3 is TGTGCCAGCAGTCCGGGACAGGCGAACACCGGGGAGCTGTTTTTT. The V gene is TRBV6-6, the J gene TRBJ2-2; 8 bases match TRBD1. The germline V gene has CDR1 MNHNY and CDR2 SVGAGI (reference sequence). This CDR3 has 15 amino acids. The V gene end was trimmed by 5 bases and the J gene end by 0 bases; junction bases not matched to a gene: 2.

V and J are TRBV7-3 and TRBJ2-1, with D possibly matching TRBD1 (6 bases). The V gene's germline CDR1 is SGHTA and CDR2 FQGTGA. V shed 6 bases and J shed 3 bases, with 15 bases lying between them. There are 15 residues in the CDR3. The CDR3 loop reads CASRERGDIYNEQFF. The DNA of the CDR3 is TGTGCCAGCAGAGAACGAGGGGACATCTACAATGAGCAGTTCTTC.

The chain couples TRBV28 to TRBJ2-6; 7 nucleotides line up with TRBD1. Trimming cost V 1 base and J 4 bases; bases outside gene matches: 10. This CDR3 is built from 18 residues. Germline V gene data show CDR1 as MDHEN and CDR2 as SYDVKM. CDR3 region: CASSLFGTDPVGANVLTF. CDR3 nucleotide sequence: TGTGCCAGCAGTTTATTCGGGACAGACCCTGTGGGGGCCAACGTCCTGACTTTC.

V gene TRBV2 combines with J gene TRBJ2-1; 10 bases are shared with TRBD2. Trimming cost V 6 bases and J 3 bases; bases outside gene matches: 5. Germline V lookup: CDR1 SNHLY, CDR2 FYNNEI. The CDR3 is 15 amino acids. The CDR3 DNA reads TGTGCCAGCAGGGCGATAGCGGGAGGCTACAATGAGCAGTTCTTC. This codes for CASRAIAGGYNEQFF.

The CDR3 loop is CASSLDSPDTDTQYF. In DNA, the CDR3 is TGCGCCAGCAGCTTGGATAGCCCGGACACAGATACGCAGTATTTT. The V and J genes are TRBV5-1 and TRBJ2-3, with D unresolved. The V gene's germline CDR1 is SGHRS and CDR2 YFSETQ. Deletions cut 0 bases from V and 2 bases from J, with 10 bases between. The CDR3 runs 15 residues. The whole variable domain, remainder taken from reference TRBV5-1 and TRBJ2-3, is KAGVTQTPRYLIKTRGQQVTLSCSPISGHRSVSWYQQTPGQGLQFLFEYFSETQRNKGNFPGRFSGRQFSNSRSEMNVSTLELGDSALYLCASSLDSPDTDTQYFGPGTRLTVL.

V usage is TRBV11-2 and J usage is TRBJ2-7; 7 bases are shared with TRBD1. V was pared by 5 bases and J by 9 bases, with 13 bases of the junction left unmatched. This CDR3 has 14 amino acids. From germline, CDR1 is SGHAT and CDR2 FQNNGV. CDR3 protein: CASSLPGQFFGQYF. The CDR3 nucleotides read TGTGCCAGCAGCCTGCCGGGACAGTTTTTCGGGCAGTACTTC.

The chain has TRBV7-2 and TRBJ1-4; TRBD1 might be the D (6 bases). The CDR3 is 14 residues long. CDR1 is SGHTA, CDR2 FQGNSA, per germline. V lost 2 bases to trimming and J lost 7 bases, with 11 bases between them. Written as DNA, the CDR3 is TGTGCCAGCAGCTTAATAGGGGGTGGTGAAAAACTGTTTTTT. Protein: CASSLIGGGEKLFF.

The chain uses TRBV28 and TRBJ2-3; 7 bases map to TRBD1. Germline CDR1 is MDHEN and CDR2 is SYDVKM. The CDR3 contains 13 residues. V gave up 7 bases and J gave up 3 bases; unmatched junction bases: 4. CDR3 loop: CASTEQGTDTQYF. As DNA, the CDR3 is TGTGCCAGCACCGAACAGGGGACAGATACGCAGTATTTT. The full variable domain, its missing parts supplied by reference TRBV28 and TRBJ2-3, is DVKVTQSSRYLVKRTGEKVFLECVQDMDHENMFWYRQDPGLGLRLIYFSYDVKMKEKGDIPEGYSVSREKKERFSLILESASTNQTSMYLCASTEQGTDTQYFGPGTRLTVL.

The V call is TRBV5-1, the J call TRBJ2-7, with 8 positions matching TRBD1. J was trimmed by 2 bases and V by 4 bases; bases with no gene match: 8. The CDR3 runs to 15 residues. Germline V gene lookup returns CDR1 SGHRS and CDR2 YFSETQ. The CDR3 sequence is CASSPSGQAPYEQYF. CDR3 nucleotide sequence: TGCGCCAGCAGCCCCTCGGGACAGGCGCCCTACGAGCAGTACTTC.

Worth noting for this clone: The same CDR3 can be traced to other DNA sequences in this sample. The chain uses TRBV4-3 and TRBJ1-4; TRBD1 agrees at 7 bases. Germline loops: CDR1 LGHNA, CDR2 YSLEER. CDR3 length equals 14 residues. V gave up 1 base and J gave up 8 bases; unmatched junction bases: 4. The CDR3 is CASSQGQGREKLFF. In nucleotides, the CDR3 is TGCGCCAGCAGCCAAGGACAGGGACGGGAAAAACTGTTTTTT.

V usage is TRBV29-1 and J usage is TRBJ2-5, with D possibly being TRBD1 (6 bases). The V end lost 2 bases, the J end lost 5 bases, and 15 bases lay between the germline ends. In germline, CDR1 is SQVTM, CDR2 ANQGSEA. There are 14 residues in the CDR3. In DNA form, the CDR3 reads TGCAGCGTTGAACCATCTACAGGGATGGAGACCCAGTACTTC. Its protein product is CSVEPSTGMETQYF.

The chain is built from TRBV29-1 and TRBJ1-3; possibly TRBD1 for D (6 bases). Germline V lookup: CDR1 SQVTM, CDR2 ANQGSEA. There are 13 residues in the CDR3. With 3 bases removed from V and 3 bases from J, the gap between germline ends came to 9 bases. CDR3 in DNA: TGCAGCGTTGAGATAGGGGGTGGAAACACCATATATTTT. Translated, it gives CSVEIGGGNTIYF.

The V gene is TRBV7-9, the J gene TRBJ1-6; D possibly corresponds to TRBD1 (5 bases). The CDR3 spans 16 residues. The V end was cut by 4 bases, the J end by 3 bases, with 13 bases between. CDR1 and CDR2 (germline): SEHNR, FQNEAQ (reference sequence). CDR3 sequence: CASSSRDGGYNSPLHF. Here the CDR3 DNA reads TGTGCCAGCAGCTCGCGGGACGGGGGCTATAATTCACCCCTCCACTTT.

This clone was detected only once. The chain joins TRBV5-1 to TRBJ2-6, with a weak D call TRBD2 (5 bases). Germline CDR1 reads SGHRS; CDR2 reads YFSETQ. Trimming left V 0 bases short and J 2 bases short, with 6 bases between. There are 15 residues in the CDR3. The CDR3 here is CASSLAGTGANVLTF. The CDR3 DNA reads TGCGCCAGCAGCTTGGCGGGGACTGGGGCCAACGTCCTGACTTTC. Combining the CDR3 with reference TRBV5-1 and TRBJ2-6 gives the whole variable domain KAGVTQTPRYLIKTRGQQVTLSCSPISGHRSVSWYQQTPGQGLQFLFEYFSETQRNKGNFPGRFSGRQFSNSRSEMNVSTLELGDSALYLCASSLAGTGANVLTFGAGSRLTVL.

This clone turned up a few times. The CDR3: CASSINPGQADSPLHF. CDR3 DNA: TGTGCCAGTAGTATTAACCCCGGACAGGCCGATTCACCCCTCCACTTT. The gene calls are TRBV19 and TRBJ1-6; 7 bases align to TRBD1. Germline V gives CDR1 LNHDA, CDR2 SQIVND (reference sequence). The CDR3 spans 16 residues. V shed 3 bases and J 8 bases; nucleotides not matched to a gene: 10.

A single count supports this clone. CDR3 nucleotide sequence: TGTGCCAGTAAAAGGGACAGGATCACCGGGGAGCTGTTTTTT. Its translation is CASKRDRITGELFF. The chain is built from TRBV19 and TRBJ2-2; 8 positions match TRBD1. CDR3 length equals 14 residues. The germline V gene encodes CDR1 LNHDA and CDR2 SQIVND (reference sequence). Trimming at V came to 7 bases and at J to 4 bases, leaving 5 bases not matched to a gene. Full variable domain (missing parts from reference TRBV19 and TRBJ2-2): DGGITQSPKYLFRKEGQNVTLSCEQNLNHDAMYWYRQDPGQGLRLIYYSQIVNDFQKGDIAEGYSVSREKKESFPLTVTSAQKNPTAFYLCASKRDRITGELFFGEGSRLTVL.

In its sample, this clone was seen once. The chain couples TRBV30 to TRBJ2-5; D might be TRBD2 (5 bases). Looked up from germline, CDR1 is GTSNPN and CDR2 is SVGIG (reference sequence). V lost 8 bases, J lost 2 bases, and 15 bases lay in between. This CDR3 comprises 13 residues. The CDR3 DNA is TGTGCCGGATTGGAGGCGGTTCAAGAGACCCAGTACTTC. Residues: CAGLEAVQETQYF.

The gene calls are TRBV9 and TRBJ2-5; D possibly corresponds to TRBD2 (6 bases). The V end lost 4 bases, the J end lost 3 bases, and 13 bases lay between the germline ends. This CDR3 contains 14 residues. Germline lookup yields CDR1 SGDLS and CDR2 YYNGEE. The CDR3 spells CASSPTSREETQYF. CDR3 nucleotide sequence: TGTGCCAGCAGCCCTACTAGCCGGGAAGAGACCCAGTACTTC.

The chain carries TRBV18 and TRBJ1-3; TRBD1 agrees at 7 bases. Losses at the gene ends were 5 bases for V and 4 bases for J; bases not matched to a gene: 11. CDR1 is KGHSH, CDR2 LQKENI, per germline. The CDR3 runs 16 residues. CDR3 in amino acids: CASSDQQGSSGNTIYF. CDR3 DNA: TGTGCCAGCTCAGACCAACAGGGGTCGTCCGGAAACACCATATATTTT.